These T cell receptor beta chains were read from a single sample in a study of OX40 agonist ivuxolimab in advanced cancers. The table came from immunoSEQ multiplex PCR; TCRdb's copy has only in-frame clones and leaves some out. The sample yields more than 75,000 clones, around 80% seen once. The sample here was CD4+ or CD8+ T cells sorted from blood, taken in a trial of the OX40 agonist ivuxolimab. Source of these receptors: an adult with an advanced solid tumor such as melanoma, head and neck, liver or kidney cancer. Each CDR3 is given with its conserved first and last residue. The D gene is left open where the match is weak.

d_call: -
v_call: TRBV5-1
j_call: TRBJ2-2
cdr3_nt: TGCGCCAGCAGCTTGCTCGTGGACACCGGGGAGCTGTTTTTT
cdr3_aa: CASSLLVDTGELFF

d_call: -
v_call: TRBV2
j_call: TRBJ2-2
cdr3_nt: TGTGCCAGCAGCTTTCAGGGAATCGCCGGGGAGCTGTTTTTT
cdr3_aa: CASSFQGIAGELFF

d_call: TRBD1
v_call: TRBV10-3
j_call: TRBJ2-1
cdr3_nt: TGTGCCATCAGGGGACAGCCCAATGAGCAGTTCTTC
cdr3_aa: CAIRGQPNEQFF

d_call: -
v_call: TRBV12-5
j_call: TRBJ2-5
cdr3_nt: TGTGCTAGTGGTTTGGGGGGGGCAGAGACCCAGTACTTC
cdr3_aa: CASGLGGAETQYF

d_call: TRBD2
v_call: TRBV5-1
j_call: TRBJ2-2
cdr3_nt: TGCGCCAGCAGCTATAGCGGGCGGAACACCGGGGAGCTGTTTTTT
cdr3_aa: CASSYSGRNTGELFF

d_call: -
v_call: TRBV7-3
j_call: TRBJ2-7
cdr3_nt: TGTGCCAGCAGCTTATCTACAGACTACTACGAGCAGTACTTC
cdr3_aa: CASSLSTDYYEQYF

d_call: TRBD1
v_call: TRBV10-3
j_call: TRBJ2-5
cdr3_nt: TGTGCCATCAAGACAGGGCAAGAGACCCAGTACTTC
cdr3_aa: CAIKTGQETQYF

d_call: -
v_call: TRBV19
j_call: TRBJ1-2
cdr3_nt: TGTGCCAGTAGCCCCGGGGGCCGTGGCTACACCTTC
cdr3_aa: CASSPGGRGYTF

d_call: TRBD2
v_call: TRBV11-2
j_call: TRBJ2-1
cdr3_nt: TGTGCCAGCAGCTTAGTTCGGGGGGGCCAGAACAATGAGCAGTTCTTC
cdr3_aa: CASSLVRGGQNNEQFF

d_call: -
v_call: TRBV5-1
j_call: TRBJ2-1
cdr3_nt: TGCGCCAGCAGCGGCGACAGTGCGGGAAACGGGGAGCAGTTCTTC
cdr3_aa: CASSGDSAGNGEQFF

d_call: TRBD1
v_call: TRBV7-2
j_call: TRBJ1-2
cdr3_nt: TGTGCCAGCAGCCCGGACAGGGGGTTTTATGGCTACACCTTC
cdr3_aa: CASSPDRGFYGYTF

d_call: TRBD1
v_call: TRBV6-5
j_call: TRBJ2-7
cdr3_nt: TGTGCCAGCAGTTCCCGGGGGACAGGGGACCACGAGCAGTACTTC
cdr3_aa: CASSSRGTGDHEQYF

d_call: TRBD1
v_call: TRBV15
j_call: TRBJ1-5
cdr3_nt: TGTGCCACCAGCCACACCCGGACAGGCCCTAATCAGCCCCAGCATTTT
cdr3_aa: CATSHTRTGPNQPQHF

d_call: -
v_call: TRBV19
j_call: TRBJ2-2
cdr3_nt: TGTGCCAGTAGTATCTGGAACACCGGGGAGCTGTTTTTT
cdr3_aa: CASSIWNTGELFF

d_call: TRBD1
v_call: TRBV27
j_call: TRBJ2-3
cdr3_nt: TGTGCCAGCAGTTTTGGACAGGGGAGGGATACGCAGTATTTT
cdr3_aa: CASSFGQGRDTQYF

d_call: -
v_call: TRBV29-1
j_call: TRBJ2-7
cdr3_nt: TGCAGCGTTGGGACTCTGAGCTCCTACGAGCAGTACTTC
cdr3_aa: CSVGTLSSYEQYF

d_call: TRBD1
v_call: TRBV13
j_call: TRBJ2-1
cdr3_nt: TGTGCCAGCAGCATATACCGGGACAGGGAGGTTAATGAGCAGTTCTTC
cdr3_aa: CASSIYRDREVNEQFF

d_call: -
v_call: TRBV6-1
j_call: TRBJ2-3
cdr3_nt: TGTGCCAGCAGTGCCGGGACTTCGTCTACCACAGATACGCAGTATTTT
cdr3_aa: CASSAGTSSTTDTQYF

d_call: -
v_call: TRBV5-1
j_call: TRBJ1-1
cdr3_nt: TGCGCCAGCAGCTTCCAGGGGCCCGACACTGAAGCTTTCTTT
cdr3_aa: CASSFQGPDTEAFF

d_call: -
v_call: TRBV15
j_call: TRBJ2-7
cdr3_nt: TGTGCCACCAGCGGGGGCCCCTACGAGCAGTACTTC
cdr3_aa: CATSGGPYEQYF

d_call: TRBD1
v_call: TRBV18
j_call: TRBJ2-2
cdr3_nt: TGTGCCAGCTCACTAGACAGGGCGAACACCGGGGAGCTGTTTTTT
cdr3_aa: CASSLDRANTGELFF

d_call: TRBD1
v_call: TRBV18
j_call: TRBJ2-7
cdr3_nt: TGTGCCAGCTCAGAGGGACAGGGAAGCTCCTACGAGCAGTACTTC
cdr3_aa: CASSEGQGSSYEQYF